The source of this T cell receptor beta chain is a study of T-cell reconstitution after alpha-beta-depleted transplantation in children. Study-wide results and caveats: It was reported that alpha-beta T cells came from several hundred expanded graft clones (about two months after transplant).

Details on this clonotype: No antigen is known for it.

The authors prepared the TCRbeta library with unique molecular identifiers. TCRdb re-called the PCR reads through MiXCR, storing one row per CDR3 protein. The table includes hundreds of thousands of distinct CDR3 sequences, 20% to 30% detected once. This TCR was recovered from a girl between 2 and 10 years old with Fanconi anemia, due to receive a stem cell transplant. The sample here was PBMCs, taken before TCRalphabeta/CD19-depleted stem cell transplant.

CDR3 nucleotides: TGTGCCAGCAGTACGCCGGGACAGGGGACCTACGAGCAGTACTTC. Residues: CASSTPGQGTYEQYF. The chain carries TRBV28 and TRBJ2-7; 10 bases match TRBD1. This CDR3 has 15 amino acids. V lost 5 bases, J lost 2 bases, and 6 bases stayed unmatched. Germline CDR1 is MDHEN and CDR2 is SYDVKM. Full variable domain (remainder filled in from reference TRBV28 and TRBJ2-7): DVKVTQSSRYLVKRTGEKVFLECVQDMDHENMFWYRQDPGLGLRLIYFSYDVKMKEKGDIPEGYSVSREKKERFSLILESASTNQTSMYLCASSTPGQGTYEQYFGPGTRLTVT.